The clone carrying this TCR beta chain came up a few times. This sample is drawn from a study of PD-1 blockade in classical Hodgkin lymphoma. The length of the CDR3 is 14 residues. V was trimmed by 2 bases and J by 4 bases, leaving 9 bases between them. Germline CDR1 reads MNHNS; CDR2 reads SASEGT. Only in-frame clones appear in the TCRdb table, and some are missing; sequencing was by immunoSEQ multiplex PCR. The sample contains around 20,000 clones, 70% to 80% of which appear only once. Autologous stem cell transplantation was followed by relapse in every patient, and brentuximab vedotin exposure varied.

This specimen was peripheral blood mononuclear cells (PBMCs), taken before the second cycle of nivolumab. The receptor was derived from a human donor with classical Hodgkin lymphoma. The chain links TRBV6-1 to TRBJ2-1, with D uncertain. The CDR3 region has the DNA TGTGCCAGCAGTGAAAAAAATATGTACAATGAGCAGTTCTTC. Amino acids: CASSEKNMYNEQFF.